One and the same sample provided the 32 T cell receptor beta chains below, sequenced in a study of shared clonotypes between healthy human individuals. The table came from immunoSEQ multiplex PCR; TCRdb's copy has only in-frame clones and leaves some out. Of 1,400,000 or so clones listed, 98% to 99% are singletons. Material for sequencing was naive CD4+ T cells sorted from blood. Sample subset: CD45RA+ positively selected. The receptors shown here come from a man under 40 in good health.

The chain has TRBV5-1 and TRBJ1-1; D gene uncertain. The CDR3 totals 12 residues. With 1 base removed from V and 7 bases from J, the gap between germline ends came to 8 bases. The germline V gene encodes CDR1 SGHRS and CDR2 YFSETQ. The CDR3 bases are TGCGCCAGCAGCTTGACATTAGGTGAAGCTTTCTTT. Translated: CASSLTLGEAFF.

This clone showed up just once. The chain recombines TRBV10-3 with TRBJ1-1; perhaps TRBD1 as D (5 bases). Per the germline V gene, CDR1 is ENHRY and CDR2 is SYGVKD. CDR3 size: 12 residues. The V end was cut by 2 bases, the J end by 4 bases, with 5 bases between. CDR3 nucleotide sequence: TGTGCCATCAGTGAGGGGACCACTGAAGCTTTCTTT. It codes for CAISEGTTEAFF.

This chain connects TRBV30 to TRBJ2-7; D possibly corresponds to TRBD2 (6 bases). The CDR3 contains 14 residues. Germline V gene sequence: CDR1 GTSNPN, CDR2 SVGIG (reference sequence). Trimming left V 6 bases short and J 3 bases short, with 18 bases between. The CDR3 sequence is CACRGGTGVYEQYF. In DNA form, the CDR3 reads TGTGCCTGCCGAGGAGGGACGGGGGTCTACGAGCAGTACTTC.

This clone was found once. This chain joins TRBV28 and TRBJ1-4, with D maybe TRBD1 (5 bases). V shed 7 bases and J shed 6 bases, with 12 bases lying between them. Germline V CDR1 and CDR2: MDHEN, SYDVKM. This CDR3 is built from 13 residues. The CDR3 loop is CASMRGRDEKLFF. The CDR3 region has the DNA TGTGCCAGCATGAGGGGCAGAGATGAAAAACTGTTTTTT.

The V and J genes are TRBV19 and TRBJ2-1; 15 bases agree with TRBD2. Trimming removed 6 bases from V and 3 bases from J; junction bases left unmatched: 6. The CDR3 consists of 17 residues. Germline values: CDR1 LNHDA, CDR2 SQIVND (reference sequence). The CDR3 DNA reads TGTGCCAGTAGCCCCGGGACTAGCGGGAGGATCTACAATGAGCAGTTCTTC. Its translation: CASSPGTSGRIYNEQFF.

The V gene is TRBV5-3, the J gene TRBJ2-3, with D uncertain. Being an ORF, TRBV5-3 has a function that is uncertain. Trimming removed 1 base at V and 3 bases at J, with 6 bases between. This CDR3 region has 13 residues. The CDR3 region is CARSLRITDTQYF. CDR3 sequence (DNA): TGTGCCAGAAGCTTGCGAATTACAGATACGCAGTATTTT.

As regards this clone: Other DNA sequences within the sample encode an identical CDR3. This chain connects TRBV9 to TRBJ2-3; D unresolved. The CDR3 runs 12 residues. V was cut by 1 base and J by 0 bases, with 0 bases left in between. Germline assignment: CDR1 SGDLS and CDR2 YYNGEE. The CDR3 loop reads CASSVSTDTQYF. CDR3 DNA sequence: TGTGCCAGCAGCGTAAGCACAGATACGCAGTATTTT.

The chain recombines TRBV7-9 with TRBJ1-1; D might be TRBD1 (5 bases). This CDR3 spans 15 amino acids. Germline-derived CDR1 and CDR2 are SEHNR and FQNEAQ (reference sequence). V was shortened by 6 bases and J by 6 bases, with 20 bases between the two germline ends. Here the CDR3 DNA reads TGTGCCAGCAGACCCGTTCCCAGTCTGGGGCCTGAAGCTTTCTTT. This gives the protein CASRPVPSLGPEAFF.

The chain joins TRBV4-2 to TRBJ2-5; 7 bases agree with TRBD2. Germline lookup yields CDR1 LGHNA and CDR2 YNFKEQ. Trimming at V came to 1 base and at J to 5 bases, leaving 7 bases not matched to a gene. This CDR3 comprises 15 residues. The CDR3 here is CASSQAKRDYETQYF. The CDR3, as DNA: TGTGCCAGCAGCCAAGCGAAGCGGGACTACGAGACCCAGTACTTC.

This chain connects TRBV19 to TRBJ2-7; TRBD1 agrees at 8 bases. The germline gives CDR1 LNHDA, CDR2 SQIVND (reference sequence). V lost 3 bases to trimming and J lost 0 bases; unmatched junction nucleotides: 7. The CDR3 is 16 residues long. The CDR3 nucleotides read TGTGCCAGTAGTATCTCCTGGGACAGGAGCTCCTACGAGCAGTACTTC. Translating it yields CASSISWDRSSYEQYF.

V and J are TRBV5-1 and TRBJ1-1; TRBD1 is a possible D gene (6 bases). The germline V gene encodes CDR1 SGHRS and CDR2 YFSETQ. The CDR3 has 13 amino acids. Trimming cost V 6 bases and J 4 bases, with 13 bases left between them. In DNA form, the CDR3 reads TGCGCCAGCAAACCTGGGGGCCCCACTGAAGCTTTCTTT. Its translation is CASKPGGPTEAFF.

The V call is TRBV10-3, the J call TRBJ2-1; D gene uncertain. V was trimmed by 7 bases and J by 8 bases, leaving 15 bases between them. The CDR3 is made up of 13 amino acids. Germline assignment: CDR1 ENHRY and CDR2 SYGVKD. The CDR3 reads CAIKGATYYEQFF. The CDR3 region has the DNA TGTGCCATCAAGGGCGCTACATATTATGAGCAGTTCTTC.

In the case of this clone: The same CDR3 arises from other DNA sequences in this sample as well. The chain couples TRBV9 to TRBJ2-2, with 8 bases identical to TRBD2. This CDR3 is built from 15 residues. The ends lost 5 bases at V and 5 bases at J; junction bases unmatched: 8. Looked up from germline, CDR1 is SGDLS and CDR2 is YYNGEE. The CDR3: CASSPAGGRTGELFF. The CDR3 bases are TGTGCCAGCAGTCCTGCGGGAGGACGAACCGGGGAGCTGTTTTTT.

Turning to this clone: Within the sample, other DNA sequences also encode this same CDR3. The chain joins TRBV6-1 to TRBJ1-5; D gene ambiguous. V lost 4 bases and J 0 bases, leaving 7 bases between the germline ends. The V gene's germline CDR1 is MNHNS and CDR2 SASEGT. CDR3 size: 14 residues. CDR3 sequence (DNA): TGTGCCAGCAGTGCTGGCGATAGCAATCAGCCCCAGCATTTT. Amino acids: CASSAGDSNQPQHF.

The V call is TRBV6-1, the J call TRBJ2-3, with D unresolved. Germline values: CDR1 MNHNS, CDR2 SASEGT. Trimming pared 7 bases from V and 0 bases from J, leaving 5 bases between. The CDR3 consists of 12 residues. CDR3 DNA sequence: TGTGCCAGCAATCCTAGCACAGATACGCAGTATTTT. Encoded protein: CASNPSTDTQYF.

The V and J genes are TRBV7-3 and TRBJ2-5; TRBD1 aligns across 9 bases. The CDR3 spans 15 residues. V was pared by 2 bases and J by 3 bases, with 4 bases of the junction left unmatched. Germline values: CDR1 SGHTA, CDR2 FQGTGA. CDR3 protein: CASSLGDREKETQYF. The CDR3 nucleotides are TGTGCCAGCAGCTTAGGGGACAGGGAAAAAGAGACCCAGTACTTC.

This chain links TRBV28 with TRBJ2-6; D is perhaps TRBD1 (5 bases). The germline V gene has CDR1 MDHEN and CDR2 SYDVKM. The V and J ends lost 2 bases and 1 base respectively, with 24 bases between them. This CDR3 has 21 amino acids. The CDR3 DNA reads TGTGCCAGCAGTTTAAATTGGGGTCTAACTTCGGACATTTCTGGGGCCAACGTCCTGACTTTC. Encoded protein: CASSLNWGLTSDISGANVLTF. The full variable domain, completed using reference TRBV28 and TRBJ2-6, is DVKVTQSSRYLVKRTGEKVFLECVQDMDHENMFWYRQDPGLGLRLIYFSYDVKMKEKGDIPEGYSVSREKKERFSLILESASTNQTSMYLCASSLNWGLTSDISGANVLTFGAGSRLTVL.

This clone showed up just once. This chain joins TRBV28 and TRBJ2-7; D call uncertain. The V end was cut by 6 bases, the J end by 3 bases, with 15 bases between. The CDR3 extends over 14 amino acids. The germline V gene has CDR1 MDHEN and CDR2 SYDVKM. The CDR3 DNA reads TGTGCCAGCAGATCCCCTTATGTGGGCTACGAGCAGTACTTC. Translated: CASRSPYVGYEQYF.

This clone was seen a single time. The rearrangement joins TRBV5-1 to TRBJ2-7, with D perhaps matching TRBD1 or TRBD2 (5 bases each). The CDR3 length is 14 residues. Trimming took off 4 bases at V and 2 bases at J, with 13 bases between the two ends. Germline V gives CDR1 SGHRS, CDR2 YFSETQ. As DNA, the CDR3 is TGCGCCAGCAGCCCCCTGGGGGTCGCCTACGAGCAGTACTTC. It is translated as CASSPLGVAYEQYF.

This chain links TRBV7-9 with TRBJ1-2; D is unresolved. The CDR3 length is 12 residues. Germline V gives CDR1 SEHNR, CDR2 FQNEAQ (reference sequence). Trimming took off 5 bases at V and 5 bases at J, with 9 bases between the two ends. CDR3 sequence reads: CASSGTAYGYTF. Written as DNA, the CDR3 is TGTGCCAGCAGCGGAACAGCTTATGGCTACACCTTC.

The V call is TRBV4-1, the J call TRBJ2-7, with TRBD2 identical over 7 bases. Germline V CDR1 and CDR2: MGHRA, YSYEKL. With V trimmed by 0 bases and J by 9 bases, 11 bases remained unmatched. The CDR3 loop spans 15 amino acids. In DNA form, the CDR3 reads TGCGCCAGCAGCCAAGATCTAGGACTAGGCCACGGGCAGTACTTC. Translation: CASSQDLGLGHGQYF.

This chain's CDR3 is CASSRSIYTF. CDR3 bases: TGTGCCAGCTCACGTTCGATCTACACCTTC. V is TRBV18 and J is TRBJ1-2; D gene ambiguous. The germline V gene encodes CDR1 KGHSH and CDR2 LQKENI. The CDR3 totals 10 residues. Trimming took off 4 bases at V and 10 bases at J, with 7 bases between the two ends.

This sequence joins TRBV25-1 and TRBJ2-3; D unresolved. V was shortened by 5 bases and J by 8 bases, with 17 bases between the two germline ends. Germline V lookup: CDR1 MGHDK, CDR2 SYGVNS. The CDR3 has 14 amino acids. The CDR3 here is CASSTTLGSITQYF. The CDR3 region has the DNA TGTGCCAGCAGTACCACGCTAGGTTCGATTACGCAGTATTTT.

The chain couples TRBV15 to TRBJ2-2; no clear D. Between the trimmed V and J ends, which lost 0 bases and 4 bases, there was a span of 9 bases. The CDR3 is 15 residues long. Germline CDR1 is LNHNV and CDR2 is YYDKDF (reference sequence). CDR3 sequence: CATSREGSFTGELFF. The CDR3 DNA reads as TGTGCCACCAGCAGAGAAGGCAGCTTCACCGGGGAGCTGTTTTTT.

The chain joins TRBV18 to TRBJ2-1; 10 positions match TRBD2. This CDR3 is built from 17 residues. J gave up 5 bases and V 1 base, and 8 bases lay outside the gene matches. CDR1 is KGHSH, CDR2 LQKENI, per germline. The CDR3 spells CASSPREAGGRDNEQFF. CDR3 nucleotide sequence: TGTGCCAGCTCACCACGGGAAGCGGGAGGGCGAGACAATGAGCAGTTCTTC.

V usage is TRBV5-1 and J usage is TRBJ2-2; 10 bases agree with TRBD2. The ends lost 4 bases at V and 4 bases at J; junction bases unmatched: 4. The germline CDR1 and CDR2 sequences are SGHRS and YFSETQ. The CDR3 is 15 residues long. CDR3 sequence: CASSIIAGGTGELFF. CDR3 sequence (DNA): TGCGCCAGCAGCATCATAGCGGGGGGCACCGGGGAGCTGTTTTTT.

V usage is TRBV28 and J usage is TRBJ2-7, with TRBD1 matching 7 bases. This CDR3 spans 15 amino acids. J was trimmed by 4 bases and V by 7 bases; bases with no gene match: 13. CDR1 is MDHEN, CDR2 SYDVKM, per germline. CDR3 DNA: TGTGCCAGCATGTCTTCAGGGACAGTGGCTTACGAGCAGTACTTC. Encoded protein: CASMSSGTVAYEQYF. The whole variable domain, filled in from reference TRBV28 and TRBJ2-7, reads DVKVTQSSRYLVKRTGEKVFLECVQDMDHENMFWYRQDPGLGLRLIYFSYDVKMKEKGDIPEGYSVSREKKERFSLILESASTNQTSMYLCASMSSGTVAYEQYFGPGTRLTVT.

The DNA of the CDR3 is TGTGCCAGTAGTGTCAGCTACGAGCAGTACTTC. Its translation is CASSVSYEQYF. This chain uses TRBV19 with TRBJ2-7; D gene ambiguous. The CDR3 is 11 residues long. Germline CDR1 and CDR2: LNHDA and SQIVND (reference sequence). V dropped 5 bases and J dropped 3 bases, with 5 bases sitting between them.

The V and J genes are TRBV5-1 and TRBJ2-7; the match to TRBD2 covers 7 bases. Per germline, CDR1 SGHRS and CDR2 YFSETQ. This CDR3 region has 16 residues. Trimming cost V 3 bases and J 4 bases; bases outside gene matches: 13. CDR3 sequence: CASSSPSGSFPYEQYF. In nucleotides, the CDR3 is TGCGCCAGCAGCTCTCCTAGCGGATCTTTCCCGTACGAGCAGTACTTC.

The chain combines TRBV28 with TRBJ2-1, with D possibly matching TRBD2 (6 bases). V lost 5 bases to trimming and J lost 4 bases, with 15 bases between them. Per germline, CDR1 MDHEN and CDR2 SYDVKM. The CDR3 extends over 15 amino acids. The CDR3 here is CASSTPGSGYNEQFF. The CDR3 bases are TGTGCCAGCAGTACCCCGGGTAGCGGATACAATGAGCAGTTCTTC.

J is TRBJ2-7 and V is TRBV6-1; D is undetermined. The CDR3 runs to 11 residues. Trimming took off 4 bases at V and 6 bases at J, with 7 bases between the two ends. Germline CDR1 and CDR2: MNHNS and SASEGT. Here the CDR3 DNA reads TGTGCCAGCAGTGCGGTAGGCGAGCAGTACTTC. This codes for CASSAVGEQYF.

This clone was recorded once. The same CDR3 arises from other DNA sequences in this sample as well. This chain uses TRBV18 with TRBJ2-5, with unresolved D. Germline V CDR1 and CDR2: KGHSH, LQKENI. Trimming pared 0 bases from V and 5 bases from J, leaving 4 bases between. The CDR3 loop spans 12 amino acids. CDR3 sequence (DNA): TGTGCCAGCTCACCACCCTGGGAGACCCAGTACTTC. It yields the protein CASSPPWETQYF.